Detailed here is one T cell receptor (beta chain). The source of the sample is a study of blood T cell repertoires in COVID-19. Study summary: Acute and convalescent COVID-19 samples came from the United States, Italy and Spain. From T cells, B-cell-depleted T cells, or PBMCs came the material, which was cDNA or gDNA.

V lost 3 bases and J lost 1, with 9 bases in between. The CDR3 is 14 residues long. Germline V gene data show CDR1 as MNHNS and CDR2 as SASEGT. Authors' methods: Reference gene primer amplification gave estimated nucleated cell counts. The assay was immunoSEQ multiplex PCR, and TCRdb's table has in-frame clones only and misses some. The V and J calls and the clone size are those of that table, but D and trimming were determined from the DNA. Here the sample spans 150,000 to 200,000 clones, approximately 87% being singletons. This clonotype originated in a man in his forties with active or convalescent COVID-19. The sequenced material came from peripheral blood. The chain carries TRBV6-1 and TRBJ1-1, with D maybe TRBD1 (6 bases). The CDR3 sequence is CASSDRGRNTEAFF. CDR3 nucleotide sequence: TGTGCCAGCAGTGACAGGGGAAGGAACACTGAAGCTTTCTTT.